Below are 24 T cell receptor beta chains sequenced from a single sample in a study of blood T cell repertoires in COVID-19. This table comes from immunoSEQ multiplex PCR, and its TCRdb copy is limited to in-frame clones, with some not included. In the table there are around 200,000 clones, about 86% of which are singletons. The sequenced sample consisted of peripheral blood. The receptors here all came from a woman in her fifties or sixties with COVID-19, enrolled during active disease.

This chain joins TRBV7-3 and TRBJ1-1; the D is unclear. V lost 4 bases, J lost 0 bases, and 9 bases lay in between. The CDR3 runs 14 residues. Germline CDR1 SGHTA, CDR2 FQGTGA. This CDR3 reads CASSSGSMNTEAFF. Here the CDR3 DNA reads TGTGCCAGCAGCTCGGGAAGCATGAACACTGAAGCTTTCTTT.

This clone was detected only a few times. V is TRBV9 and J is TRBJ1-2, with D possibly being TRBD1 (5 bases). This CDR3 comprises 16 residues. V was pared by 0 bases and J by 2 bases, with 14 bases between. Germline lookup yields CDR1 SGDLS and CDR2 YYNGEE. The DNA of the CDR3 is TGTGCCAGCAGCGTAGGTTTAGACAGTTACAACTATGGCTACACCTTC. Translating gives CASSVGLDSYNYGYTF.

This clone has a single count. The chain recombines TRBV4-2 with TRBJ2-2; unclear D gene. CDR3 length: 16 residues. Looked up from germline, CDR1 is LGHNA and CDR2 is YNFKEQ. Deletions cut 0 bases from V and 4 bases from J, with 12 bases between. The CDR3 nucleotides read TGTGCCAGCAGCCAAGATCAAGGAGTAGGCACCGGGGAGCTGTTTTTT. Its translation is CASSQDQGVGTGELFF.

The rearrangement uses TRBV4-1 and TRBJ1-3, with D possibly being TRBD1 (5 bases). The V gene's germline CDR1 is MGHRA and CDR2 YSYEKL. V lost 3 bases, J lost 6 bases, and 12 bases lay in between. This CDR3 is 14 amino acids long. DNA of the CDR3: TGCGCCAGCAGCCAGAGGACGGGGGAAAACACCATATATTTT. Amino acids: CASSQRTGENTIYF.

CDR3 sequence reads: CATSEPREGRYTQYF. CDR3 DNA: TGTGCCACCAGTGAGCCGCGGGAGGGCCGCTATACGCAGTATTTT. The chain is built from TRBV24-1 and TRBJ2-3, with 9 nucleotides matching TRBD2. Trimming at V came to 4 bases and at J to 7 bases, leaving 8 bases not matched to a gene. Per germline, CDR1 KGHDR and CDR2 SFDVKD. This CDR3 contains 15 residues.

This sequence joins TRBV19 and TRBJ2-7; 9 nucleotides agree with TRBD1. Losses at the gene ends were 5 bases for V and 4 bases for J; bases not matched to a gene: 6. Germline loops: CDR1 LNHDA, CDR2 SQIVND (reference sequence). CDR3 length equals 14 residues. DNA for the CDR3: TGTGCCAGTAGTCCCCCGGGACAGGGTTACGAGCAGTACTTC. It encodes CASSPPGQGYEQYF. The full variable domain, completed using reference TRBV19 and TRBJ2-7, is DGGITQSPKYLFRKEGQNVTLSCEQNLNHDAMYWYRQDPGQGLRLIYYSQIVNDFQKGDIAEGYSVSREKKESFPLTVTSAQKNPTAFYLCASSPPGQGYEQYFGPGTRLTVT.

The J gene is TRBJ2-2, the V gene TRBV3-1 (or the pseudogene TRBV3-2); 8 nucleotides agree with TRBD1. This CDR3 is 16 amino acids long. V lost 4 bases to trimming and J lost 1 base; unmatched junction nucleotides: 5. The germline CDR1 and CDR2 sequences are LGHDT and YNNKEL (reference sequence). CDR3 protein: CASSPWTGWNTGELFF. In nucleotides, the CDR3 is TGTGCCAGCAGCCCATGGACAGGGTGGAACACCGGGGAGCTGTTTTTT.

The chain's CDR3 is CASSPQTGFSTEAFF. Written as DNA, the CDR3 is TGTGCCAGCAGCCCCCAGACAGGGTTTAGCACTGAAGCTTTCTTT. The chain employs TRBV7-3 and TRBJ1-1, with 7 nucleotides matching TRBD1. The CDR3 loop spans 15 amino acids. In germline, CDR1 is SGHTA, CDR2 FQGTGA. Trimming took 5 bases from V and 4 from J; bases not matched to a gene: 10.

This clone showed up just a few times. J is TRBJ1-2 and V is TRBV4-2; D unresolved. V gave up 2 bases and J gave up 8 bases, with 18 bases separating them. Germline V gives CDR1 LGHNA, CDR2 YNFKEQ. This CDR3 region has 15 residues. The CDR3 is CASSQMAGVPEGYTF. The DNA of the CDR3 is TGTGCCAGCAGCCAAATGGCCGGGGTACCAGAAGGCTACACCTTC.

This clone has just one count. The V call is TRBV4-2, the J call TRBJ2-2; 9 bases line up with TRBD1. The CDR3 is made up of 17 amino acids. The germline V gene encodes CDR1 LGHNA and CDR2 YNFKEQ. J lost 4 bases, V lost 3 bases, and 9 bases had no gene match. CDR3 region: CASSQTGGGGSTGELFF. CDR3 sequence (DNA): TGTGCCAGCAGCCAGACAGGGGGAGGTGGAAGCACCGGGGAGCTGTTTTTT.

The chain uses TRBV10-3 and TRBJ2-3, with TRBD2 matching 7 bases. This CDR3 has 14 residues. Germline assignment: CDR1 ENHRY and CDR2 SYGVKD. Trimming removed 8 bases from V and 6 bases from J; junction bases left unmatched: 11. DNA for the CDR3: TGTGCCATCGCCCCCAGGGAGGGATTGGATACGCAGTATTTT. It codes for CAIAPREGLDTQYF.

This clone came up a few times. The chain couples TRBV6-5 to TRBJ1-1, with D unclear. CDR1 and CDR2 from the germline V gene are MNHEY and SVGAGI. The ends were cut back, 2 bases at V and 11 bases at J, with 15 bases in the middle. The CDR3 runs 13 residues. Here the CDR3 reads CASSYPGLPEAFF. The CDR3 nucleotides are TGTGCCAGCAGTTACCCCGGACTCCCCGAGGCTTTCTTT.

The chain's CDR3 is CASSQASGGTNEKLFF. CDR3 sequence (DNA): TGCGCCAGCAGCCAAGCCTCGGGTGGAACTAATGAAAAACTGTTTTTT. The chain joins TRBV4-1 to TRBJ1-4; no definite D call. V was shortened by 1 base and J by 1 base, with 10 bases between the two germline ends. This CDR3 comprises 16 residues. CDR1 and CDR2 from the germline V gene are MGHRA and YSYEKL.

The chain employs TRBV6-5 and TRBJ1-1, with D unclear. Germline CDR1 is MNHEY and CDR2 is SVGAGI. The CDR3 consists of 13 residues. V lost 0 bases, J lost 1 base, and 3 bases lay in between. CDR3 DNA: TGTGCCAGCAGTTACTCAGCGAACACTGAAGCTTTCTTT. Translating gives CASSYSANTEAFF.

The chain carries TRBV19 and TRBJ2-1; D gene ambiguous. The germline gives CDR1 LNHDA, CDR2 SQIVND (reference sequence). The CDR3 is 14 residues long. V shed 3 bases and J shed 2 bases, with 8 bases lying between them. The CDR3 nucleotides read TGTGCCAGTAGTATGTCTAGGACCTACAATGAGCAGTTCTTC. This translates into CASSMSRTYNEQFF. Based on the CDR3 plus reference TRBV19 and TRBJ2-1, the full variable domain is DGGITQSPKYLFRKEGQNVTLSCEQNLNHDAMYWYRQDPGQGLRLIYYSQIVNDFQKGDIAEGYSVSREKKESFPLTVTSAQKNPTAFYLCASSMSRTYNEQFFGPGTRLTVL.

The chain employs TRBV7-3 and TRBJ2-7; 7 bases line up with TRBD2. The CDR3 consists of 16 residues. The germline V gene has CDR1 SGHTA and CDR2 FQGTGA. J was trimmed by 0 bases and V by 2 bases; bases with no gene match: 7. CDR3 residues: CASSLSSAGISYEQYF. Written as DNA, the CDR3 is TGTGCCAGCAGCTTATCCTCAGCGGGAATCTCCTACGAGCAGTACTTC.

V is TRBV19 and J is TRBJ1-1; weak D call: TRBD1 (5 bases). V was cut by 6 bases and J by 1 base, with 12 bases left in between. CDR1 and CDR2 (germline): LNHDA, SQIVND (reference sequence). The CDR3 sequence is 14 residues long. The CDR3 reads CASRRRQTNTEAFF. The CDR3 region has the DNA TGTGCCAGTAGGAGGAGACAGACGAACACTGAAGCTTTCTTT.

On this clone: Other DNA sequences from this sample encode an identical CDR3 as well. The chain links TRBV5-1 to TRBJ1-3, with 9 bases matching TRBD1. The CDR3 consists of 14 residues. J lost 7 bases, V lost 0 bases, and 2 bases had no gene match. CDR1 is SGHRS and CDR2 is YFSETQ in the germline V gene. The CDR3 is CASSLDRGRNTIYF. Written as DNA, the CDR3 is TGCGCCAGCAGCTTGGACAGGGGGCGGAACACCATATATTTT.

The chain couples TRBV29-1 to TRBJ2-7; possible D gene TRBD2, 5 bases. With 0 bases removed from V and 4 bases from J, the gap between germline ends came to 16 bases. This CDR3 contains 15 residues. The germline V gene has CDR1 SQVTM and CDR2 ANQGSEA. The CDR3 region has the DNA TGCAGCGTTGAAGAGAACGCTAGCAAGAAGTACGAGCAGTACTTC. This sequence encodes CSVEENASKKYEQYF.

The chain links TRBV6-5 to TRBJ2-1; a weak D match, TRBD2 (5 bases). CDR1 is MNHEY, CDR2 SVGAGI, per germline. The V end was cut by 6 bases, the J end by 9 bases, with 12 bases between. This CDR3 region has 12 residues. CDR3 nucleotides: TGTGCCAGCAGACGGTCTGGAGGTGAGCAGTTCTTC. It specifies CASRRSGGEQFF.

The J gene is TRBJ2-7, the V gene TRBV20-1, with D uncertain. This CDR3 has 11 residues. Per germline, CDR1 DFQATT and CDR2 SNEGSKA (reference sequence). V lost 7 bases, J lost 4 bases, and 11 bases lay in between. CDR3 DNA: TGCAGTGGGGTAGAGACTTACGAGCAGTACTTC. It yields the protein CSGVETYEQYF.

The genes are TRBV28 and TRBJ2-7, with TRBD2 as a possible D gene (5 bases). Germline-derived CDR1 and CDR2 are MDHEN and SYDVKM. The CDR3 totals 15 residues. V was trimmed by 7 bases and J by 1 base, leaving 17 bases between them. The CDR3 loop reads CASISSAGGSYEQYF. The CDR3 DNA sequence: TGTGCCAGCATAAGTTCGGCGGGTGGATCCTACGAGCAGTACTTC. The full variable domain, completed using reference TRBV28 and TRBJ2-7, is DVKVTQSSRYLVKRTGEKVFLECVQDMDHENMFWYRQDPGLGLRLIYFSYDVKMKEKGDIPEGYSVSREKKERFSLILESASTNQTSMYLCASISSAGGSYEQYFGPGTRLTVT.

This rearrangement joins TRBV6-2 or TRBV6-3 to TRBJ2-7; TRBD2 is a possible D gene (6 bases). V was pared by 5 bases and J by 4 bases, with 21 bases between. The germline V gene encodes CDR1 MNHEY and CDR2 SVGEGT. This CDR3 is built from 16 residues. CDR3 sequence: CASSSGGAPILYEQYF. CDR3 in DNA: TGTGCCAGCAGTAGCGGCGGGGCCCCCATCCTATACGAGCAGTACTTC.

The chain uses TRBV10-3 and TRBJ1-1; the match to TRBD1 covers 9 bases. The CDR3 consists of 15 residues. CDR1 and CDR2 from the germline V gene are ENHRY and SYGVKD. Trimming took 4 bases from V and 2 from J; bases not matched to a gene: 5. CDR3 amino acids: CAISGYTGGNTEAFF. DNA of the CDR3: TGTGCCATCAGTGGTTATACAGGGGGCAACACTGAAGCTTTCTTT.